These 5 T cell receptor beta chains share one sample of origin, sequenced in a study of sequential checkpoint blockade in melanoma. As to treatment: randomized to nivolumab then ipilimumab (arm A) or the reverse (arm B). Sequenced by immunoSEQ multiplex PCR; TCRdb stores in-frame clones only, minus some. Of around 20,000 clones listed, 70% to 80% were seen once; the top ten hold around two fifths. Sample: CD8+ T cells sorted from blood (inferred from file names), taken from a patient given nivolumab and ipilimumab in sequence. These receptors all come from a human donor with melanoma.

This chain connects TRBV6-5 to TRBJ1-2; D perhaps matches TRBD1 (5 bases). Germline CDR1 reads MNHEY; CDR2 reads SVGAGI. V lost 5 bases to trimming and J lost 1 base, with 11 bases between them. The CDR3 contains 14 residues. This CDR3 reads CASSPRTFNYGYTF. CDR3 bases: TGTGCCAGCAGTCCCCGGACATTTAACTATGGCTACACCTTC.

V is TRBV6-6 and J is TRBJ1-1; unclear D gene. Looked up from germline, CDR1 is MNHNY and CDR2 is SVGAGI (reference sequence). Trimming shortened V by 0 bases and J by 1 base, and 6 bases separated the two germline ends. The CDR3 extends over 14 amino acids. The CDR3 DNA reads as TGTGCCAGCAGTTACTCGGGCAGGAACACTGAAGCTTTCTTT. This encodes CASSYSGRNTEAFF.

The chain links TRBV7-9 to TRBJ1-4, with unresolved D. CDR3 length: 15 amino acids. V dropped 5 bases and J dropped 0 bases, with 10 bases sitting between them. Germline-derived CDR1 and CDR2 are SEHNR and FQNEAQ (reference sequence). DNA for the CDR3: TGTGCCAGCAGCCTCCCCTTTACAACTAATGAAAAACTGTTTTTT. Translation gives CASSLPFTTNEKLFF. Filled out from reference TRBV7-9 and TRBJ1-4, the complete variable domain reads DTGVSQNPRHKITKRGQNVTFRCDPISEHNRLYWYRQTLGQGPEFLTYFQNEAQLEKSRLLSDRFSAERPKGSFSTLEIQRTEQGDSAMYLCASSLPFTTNEKLFFGSGTQLSVL.

This chain uses TRBV5-1 with TRBJ2-7; TRBD2 matches 7 bases. V was pared by 0 bases and J by 6 bases, with 9 bases of the junction left unmatched. CDR3 length: 15 residues. Germline values: CDR1 SGHRS, CDR2 YFSETQ. The CDR3 is CASSLEGREPVEQYF. CDR3 in DNA: TGCGCCAGCAGCTTGGAGGGGCGGGAGCCCGTCGAGCAGTACTTC.

This clone has only a few counts. This chain's CDR3 is CASSFGDTEAFF. The CDR3 DNA sequence: TGTGCCAGCAGCTTCGGGGACACTGAAGCTTTCTTT. The rearrangement joins TRBV7-9 to TRBJ1-1; D not resolved. The germline gives CDR1 SEHNR, CDR2 FQNEAQ (reference sequence). The CDR3 is 12 amino acids. The V end was cut by 3 bases, the J end by 3 bases, with 5 bases between.